The clone carrying this T cell receptor (beta chain) was seen only once. This sample was included in a study of cytomegalovirus exposure and HLA in healthy donors. The CDR3 has 16 residues. V lost 5 bases and J lost 2, with 18 bases in between. Germline V gene lookup returns CDR1 PRHDT and CDR2 FYEKMQ (reference sequence). PCR was performed using 60 Vbeta and 13 Jbeta primers. Sequencing was performed with immunoSEQ multiplex PCR; in TCRdb, only in-frame clones are kept and a portion is missing. The sample lists 100,000 to 150,000 clones, roughly 80% occurring once. The genes are TRBV13 and TRBJ1-2, with D possibly TRBD1 on 5 matching bases. The sequence was collected from a man aged 18-30 years in good health and CMV-seronegative. The sequencing input was PBMCs. As DNA, the CDR3 is TGTGCCAGCAGCCTTGGAGGGGCAGGGACGAACTATGGCTACACCTTC. Protein sequence: CASSLGGAGTNYGYTF. The entire variable domain, with the rest obtained from reference TRBV13 and TRBJ1-2, is as follows: AAGVIQSPRHLIKEKRETATLKCYPIPRHDTVYWYQQGPGQDPQFLISFYEKMQSDKGSIPDRFSAQQFSDYHSELNMSSLELGDSALYFCASSLGGAGTNYGYTFGSGTRLTVV.